These 13 T cell receptor beta chains were sequenced from one sample in a study of blood T cell repertoires in COVID-19. Data came from immunoSEQ multiplex PCR; TCRdb stores just in-frame clones and leaves some out. Among 220,000 or so clones listed, about 90% were seen once. Sequencing input: PBMCs or T cells enriched from blood (not recorded which). The receptors come from a man between 45 and 60 years old who had been exposed to COVID-19.

As DNA, the CDR3 is TGTGCCAGCAGCGTAGCGGGAGGGTTATACAATGAGCAGTTCTTC. This encodes CASSVAGGLYNEQFF. The rearrangement links TRBV9 to TRBJ2-1; 8 positions agree with TRBD2. Per the germline V gene, CDR1 is SGDLS and CDR2 is YYNGEE. V dropped 0 bases and J dropped 4; count of bases not matched to a gene: 3. CDR3 length equals 15 residues. The full variable domain, its missing parts supplied by reference TRBV9 and TRBJ2-1, is DSGVTQTPKHLITATGQRVTLRCSPRSGDLSVYWYQQSLDQGLQFLIQYYNGEERAKGNILERFSAQQFPDLHSELNLSSLELGDSALYFCASSVAGGLYNEQFFGPGTRLTVL.

This clone was seen only once. V gene TRBV6-5 combines with J gene TRBJ1-5; 10 nucleotides align to TRBD1. The CDR3 totals 15 residues. Germline trimming cut 5 bases from V and 7 bases from J; bases unmatched to any gene: 8. From germline, CDR1 is MNHEY and CDR2 SVGAGI. CDR3 in DNA: TGTGCCAGCAGTCCCCAGGGACAGGGGCCGCAGCCCCAGCATTTT. This translates into CASSPQGQGPQPQHF.

The V call is TRBV27, the J call TRBJ1-1, with 9 bases lining up with TRBD1. V gave up 0 bases and J gave up 7 bases; unmatched junction bases: 6. The germline V gene has CDR1 MNHEY and CDR2 SMNVEV (reference sequence). The CDR3 extends over 15 amino acids. In DNA, the CDR3 is TGTGCCAGCAGTTTATCACAGGGGGCCTGGGATGAAGCTTTCTTT. This gives the protein CASSLSQGAWDEAFF.

The chain recombines TRBV18 with TRBJ2-4; 7 nucleotides align to TRBD2. The germline V gene has CDR1 KGHSH and CDR2 LQKENI. CDR3 length: 16 amino acids. The J segment lost 1 base and the V segment lost 0 bases, leaving 3 bases of the junction unmatched. The CDR3 reads CASSPPGGTAKNIQYF. DNA of the CDR3: TGTGCCAGCTCACCACCGGGGGGGACGGCCAAAAACATTCAGTACTTC.

The genes are TRBV27 and TRBJ1-2, with 11 bases matching TRBD1. The CDR3 covers 16 residues. V was pared by 5 bases and J by 7 bases, with 12 bases of the junction left unmatched. From germline, CDR1 is MNHEY and CDR2 SMNVEV (reference sequence). The chain's CDR3 is CASSHRDRGRGRGYTF. The CDR3 nucleotides read TGTGCCAGCAGTCACCGGGACAGGGGGAGGGGACGTGGCTACACCTTC.

The J gene is TRBJ2-1, the V gene TRBV9; D may be TRBD1 (6 bases). The length of the CDR3 is 15 residues. The ends were cut back, 5 bases at V and 0 bases at J, with 12 bases in the middle. Germline V gives CDR1 SGDLS, CDR2 YYNGEE. The CDR3 is CASRGAGSSYNEQFF. The CDR3 DNA sequence: TGTGCCAGCAGGGGGGCGGGTTCCTCCTACAATGAGCAGTTCTTC. Supplemented by reference TRBV9 and TRBJ2-1, the full variable domain reads DSGVTQTPKHLITATGQRVTLRCSPRSGDLSVYWYQQSLDQGLQFLIQYYNGEERAKGNILERFSAQQFPDLHSELNLSSLELGDSALYFCASRGAGSSYNEQFFGPGTRLTVL.

The genes are TRBV10-1 and TRBJ2-5; D gene uncertain. V lost 5 bases and J 3 bases, leaving 10 bases between the germline ends. The V gene's germline CDR1 is WNHNN and CDR2 SYGVQD (reference sequence). CDR3 length: 13 residues. CDR3 in amino acids: CASSRAPEETQYF. The CDR3 region has the DNA TGCGCCAGCAGTAGAGCGCCCGAAGAGACCCAGTACTTC.

This chain uses TRBV7-9 with TRBJ2-1; a possible D gene is TRBD1 (5 bases). V gave up 5 bases and J gave up 5 bases, with 13 bases separating them. The CDR3 contains 14 residues. Germline V gene lookup returns CDR1 SEHNR and CDR2 FQNEAQ (reference sequence). The CDR3 DNA is TGTGCCAGCAGCGCACGACAGCCAAACAATGAGCAGTTCTTC. It translates to CASSARQPNNEQFF. The whole variable domain, remainder taken from reference TRBV7-9 and TRBJ2-1, is DTGVSQNPRHKITKRGQNVTFRCDPISEHNRLYWYRQTLGQGPEFLTYFQNEAQLEKSRLLSDRFSAERPKGSFSTLEIQRTEQGDSAMYLCASSARQPNNEQFFGPGTRLTVL.

The chain has TRBV6-2 or TRBV6-3 and TRBJ1-6; D may be TRBD1 (6 bases). CDR1 and CDR2 (germline): MNHEY, SVGEGT. The CDR3 contains 15 residues. V was shortened by 6 bases and J by 5 bases, with 14 bases between the two germline ends. The CDR3 nucleotides read TGTGCCAGCAGCTCAGTGGGACACCATAATTCACCCCTCCACTTT. Protein product: CASSSVGHHNSPLHF.

This rearrangement joins TRBV6-5 to TRBJ1-1, with D possibly being TRBD1 (5 bases). V lost 6 bases, J lost 3 bases, and 14 bases lay in between. The CDR3 has 14 residues. Germline CDR1 is MNHEY and CDR2 is SVGAGI. CDR3 loop: CASSEQGRDTEAFF. The CDR3 region has the DNA TGTGCCAGCAGCGAGCAGGGTAGGGACACTGAAGCTTTCTTT.

The rearrangement uses TRBV2 and TRBJ1-2; 7 bases align to TRBD1. Per germline, CDR1 SNHLY and CDR2 FYNNEI. The CDR3 is 14 residues long. The trim removed 4 bases at V and 4 bases at J, leaving 6 bases unmatched. In DNA, the CDR3 is TGTGCCAGCAGTGCAATGGGGACAGTCTATGGCTACACCTTC. Its translation is CASSAMGTVYGYTF.

The genes are TRBV10-3 and TRBJ2-3, with 13 bases identical to TRBD2. This CDR3 is built from 17 residues. With V trimmed by 4 bases and J by 1 base, 5 bases remained unmatched. Germline assignment: CDR1 ENHRY and CDR2 SYGVKD. Here the CDR3 reads CAISGLAGGSGTDTQYF. The CDR3, as DNA: TGTGCCATCAGTGGACTAGCGGGAGGATCGGGCACAGATACGCAGTATTTT.

The rearrangement uses TRBV4-1 and TRBJ2-3; TRBD2 aligns across 13 bases. The CDR3 spans 16 residues. Germline loops: CDR1 MGHRA, CDR2 YSYEKL. J was trimmed by 4 bases and V by 0 bases; bases with no gene match: 1. The CDR3 loop reads CASSQDGTSGADTQYF. In DNA form, the CDR3 reads TGCGCCAGCAGCCAAGATGGGACTAGCGGGGCAGATACGCAGTATTTT.